The rows below give T cell receptor beta chains drawn from one sample of a study of ipilimumab plus nivolumab after autologous stem cell transplantation. The data were produced by immunoSEQ multiplex PCR, yet TCRdb's version contains in-frame clones alone and is incomplete. The sample yields about 16,000 clones, roughly 70% seen once. The sample consisted of PBMCs, taken in a trial of ipilimumab plus nivolumab as post-transplant consolidation. These receptors were collected from a male donor with diffuse large B-cell lymphoma. The CDR3 runs from the conserved cysteine through the conserved F or W. The D gene is left open where the match is weak.

cdr3_aa,d_call,j_call,v_call,cdr3_length
CASSPPGAMDEQFF,NA,TRBJ2-1,TRBV2,14
CASSVSGGAGDTQYF,TRBD2,TRBJ2-3,TRBV6-1,15
CASSWAGGNYGYTF,NA,TRBJ1-2,TRBV11-2,14
CASSPPGDTEAFF,NA,TRBJ1-1,TRBV7-9,13
CASSPRQGAFQPQHF,TRBD1,TRBJ1-5,TRBV18,15
CASSLQRLDSNQPQHF,NA,TRBJ1-5,TRBV2,16
CASSALGGTYEQYF,NA,TRBJ2-7,TRBV13,14
CASSWGLAGVEETQYF,TRBD2,TRBJ2-5,TRBV11-2,16
CASSLVAAGGTEAFF,NA,TRBJ1-1,TRBV5-1,15
CASSLGPLTGGVCEQYF,TRBD1,TRBJ2-7,TRBV11-3,17
CATSRDTSSYEQYF,NA,TRBJ2-7,TRBV10-1,14
CASSLRLAVFQETQYF,TRBD2,TRBJ2-5,TRBV7-6,16
CAIKRTGGVGEKLFF,TRBD1,TRBJ1-4,TRBV10-3,15
CASSFTLLGGSRDEQYF,NA,TRBJ2-7,TRBV5-1,17
CASAPLSGTETFYTF,TRBD1,TRBJ1-2,TRBV6-1,15
CASSGVAGELFF,NA,TRBJ2-2,TRBV6-4,12
CASSQDLGGGNYGYTF,NA,TRBJ1-2,TRBV4-1,16
CASSVDSGPYQETQYF,NA,TRBJ2-5,TRBV9,16
CASSPGLNRGEKLFF,NA,TRBJ1-4,TRBV6-5,15
CASSSLGSWGAFF,NA,TRBJ1-1,TRBV28,13
CASSDISGGHFYEQYF,TRBD2,TRBJ2-7,TRBV2,16
CASSKQGTYEQYF,NA,TRBJ2-7,TRBV18,13
CASSAGAAGGYEQYF,TRBD2,TRBJ2-7,TRBV4-2,15
CSVGPLGGRADEQFF,TRBD2,TRBJ2-1,TRBV29-1,15
CASLGTASSYEQYF,TRBD1,TRBJ2-7,TRBV2,14
CASSSSRGGFFEKLFF,NA,TRBJ1-4,TRBV11-1,16
CASSTFFGGYEQYF,NA,NA,TRBV28,14
CASTRGTEANNEQFF,TRBD1,TRBJ2-1,TRBV6-1,15